What follows describes a single T cell receptor (beta chain). Its antigen specificity is not known. Within one base of it there is no much larger clone, and no base qualities were kept. Receptors were amplified or captured by RACE. Sequencing relied on a NextSeq 500. During library preparation, unique molecular identifiers were attached to individual cDNA molecules so that TCRs could be counted quantitatively and reproducibly. Each blood RNA sample was used to sequence both TCR alpha and TCR beta chains. The study's processing was this. A median of approximately 100,000 TCRs per sample was observed, with a range of roughly 20,000 to 750,000. V, J and CDR3 annotation of the TCR reads was performed with the Decombinator software suite. For PS versus PT1 abundance plots, all samples were subsampled to the same number of TCRs (28,000). TCRs were defined as expanded if absent before sensitization and observed at least eight times at the 2-week time point. TCRdb trimmed public reads at Q25 via fastp, called clones via MiXCR and kept in-frame beta chains. Each CDR3 protein gets just one entry, which takes the most common genes and DNA from the rows behind it. V and J calls and clone size were set by TCRdb, not the authors. Present in this sample are 150,000 to 200,000 distinct CDR3 sequences, about 14% of which were seen just once. The ten largest clones take up about 1.7% of the sample.

V loses 0 bases of germline sequence and J loses 6 bases, and the interval between the two ends is 12 bases. The germline V gene gives CDR1 as LGHNA and CDR2 as YNFKEQ. CDR3 length: 14 amino acids, cysteine to phenylalanine. The only DNA kept is the CDR3, 42 bases in frame from the first base. The record originates from a study of human T cells and chemical hapten exposure (dated by TCRdb to the early 2020s). About the investigation overall: For sensitization, 2% DPC in acetone was applied to a 2 cm by 2 cm area of upper inner arm skin. Blood samples were taken from patients before sensitization (week 0) and then at 2, 6 and about 24 weeks after DPC sensitization. Approximately 28 alopecia patients provided blood for TCR sequencing at one to four time points (pre-sensitization, 2, 6 and 24 weeks). The mostly female patient cohort included alopecia areata with under or over 50% scalp involvement, alopecia totalis and alopecia universalis. Throughout the study period of about 23 weeks, patients also received therapeutic DPC doses to the scalp every week. Peripheral blood TCR repertoire changes were tracked in vivo in alopecia patients during primary and secondary sensitization to the hapten diphenylcyclopropenone (DPC). Patch testing was done on the upper back using Finn chambers containing 0.01% DPC, and results were scored after 6 days according to International Contact Dermatitis Research Group standards. The libraries were sequenced as a pool, and the TCR yield per sample differed mostly because of small variations in library volumes within the pool.

The time point label on this specimen signifies: patch test 1, 2 weeks after DPC sensitization. Reading the label with the study, this specimen's treatment or condition is: therapeutic diphenylcyclopropenone sensitization with weekly scalp DPC. Blood at each patch-test visit was drawn before the patch test was applied. Eligible patients were aged 18 to 70, diagnosed with alopecia, deemed suitable for DPC therapy, and excluded if pregnant. Total RNA was extracted from unfractionated whole blood that had been collected in Tempus Blood RNA tubes. What the authors observed across the whole study: Repeated subsampling changed both the strength of the expansion versus patch-test correlation and the threshold at which the correlation became significant. The number of TCRs above 1 in 1000 frequency did not change with DPC sensitization; there was no evidence of global repertoire structure alterations. Expanded TCRs formed significantly more large CDR3 similarity clusters than pre-sensitization or healthy control sets, consistent with antigen-driven responses. Alopecia, a presumed autoimmune disease, was present in all patients, so the immune response of the patients might differ from that of healthy individuals. The number of PT1 expanded TCRs positively correlated with patch test score, significant at thresholds 8, 16 and 32 but not 4.

Material: whole blood, obtained in connection with sensitization to the hapten diphenylcyclopropenone (DPC). This TCR came from a woman in her twenties or thirties with alopecia areata. Some clones in this sample may be carry-over from other donors' samples. Rearrangement joined TRBV4-2 to TRBJ2-7; TRBD1 could be the D gene, as 5 bases match. The nucleotides read TGTGCCAGCAGCCAAGAAGGGGCACGTTTCGAGCAGTACTTC. It is translated as CASSQEGARFEQYF.